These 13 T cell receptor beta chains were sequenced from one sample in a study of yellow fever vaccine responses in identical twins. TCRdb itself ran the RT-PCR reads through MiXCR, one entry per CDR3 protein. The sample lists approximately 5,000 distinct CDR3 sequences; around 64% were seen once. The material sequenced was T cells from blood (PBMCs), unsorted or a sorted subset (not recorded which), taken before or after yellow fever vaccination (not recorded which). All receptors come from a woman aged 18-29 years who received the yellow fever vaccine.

CDR3 amino acids: CSVRGQGTDTQYF. The DNA for the CDR3 is TGCAGCGTGCGGGGTCAGGGAACAGATACGCAGTATTTT. The rearrangement links TRBV29-1 to TRBJ2-3, with D tentatively TRBD2 (6 bases). The CDR3 sequence is 13 residues long. The V gene's germline CDR1 is SQVTM and CDR2 ANQGSEA. Trimming removed 6 bases from V and 3 bases from J, with 13 bases in between.

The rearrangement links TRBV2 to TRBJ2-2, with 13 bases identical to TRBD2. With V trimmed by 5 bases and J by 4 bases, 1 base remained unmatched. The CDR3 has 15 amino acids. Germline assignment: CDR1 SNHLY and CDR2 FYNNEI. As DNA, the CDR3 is TGTGCCAGCAGTCGGACTAGCGGGGGCACCGGGGAGCTGTTTTTT. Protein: CASSRTSGGTGELFF.

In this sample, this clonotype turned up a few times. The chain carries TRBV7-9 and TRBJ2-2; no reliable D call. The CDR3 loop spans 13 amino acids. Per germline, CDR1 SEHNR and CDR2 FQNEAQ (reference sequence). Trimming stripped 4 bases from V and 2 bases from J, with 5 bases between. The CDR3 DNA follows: TGTGCCAGCAGCTCGATTAACACCGGGGAGCTGTTTTTT. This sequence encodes CASSSINTGELFF.

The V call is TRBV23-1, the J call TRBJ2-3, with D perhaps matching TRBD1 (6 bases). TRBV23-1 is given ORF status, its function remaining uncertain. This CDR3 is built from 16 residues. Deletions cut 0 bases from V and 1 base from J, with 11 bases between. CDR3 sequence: CASSQSTGRGTDTQYF. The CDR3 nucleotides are TGCGCCAGCAGTCAATCGACAGGTCGGGGCACAGATACGCAGTATTTT.

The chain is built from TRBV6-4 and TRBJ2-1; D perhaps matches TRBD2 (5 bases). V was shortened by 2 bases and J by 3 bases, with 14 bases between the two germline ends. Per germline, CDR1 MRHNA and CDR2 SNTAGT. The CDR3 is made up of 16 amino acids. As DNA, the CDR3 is TGTGCCAGCAGTGACGGATTAACAGACTACTACAATGAGCAGTTCTTC. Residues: CASSDGLTDYYNEQFF.

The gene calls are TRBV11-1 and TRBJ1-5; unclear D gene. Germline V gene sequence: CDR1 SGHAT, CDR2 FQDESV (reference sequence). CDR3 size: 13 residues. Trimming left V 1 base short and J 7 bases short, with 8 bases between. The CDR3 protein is CASSLGFEQPQHF. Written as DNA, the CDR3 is TGTGCCAGCAGCTTAGGCTTTGAGCAGCCCCAGCATTTT. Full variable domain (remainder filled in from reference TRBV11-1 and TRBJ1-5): EAEVAQSPRYKITEKSQAVAFWCDPISGHATLYWYRQILGQGPELLVQFQDESVVDDSQLPKDRFSAERLKGVDSTLKIQPAELGDSAMYLCASSLGFEQPQHFGDGTRLSIL.

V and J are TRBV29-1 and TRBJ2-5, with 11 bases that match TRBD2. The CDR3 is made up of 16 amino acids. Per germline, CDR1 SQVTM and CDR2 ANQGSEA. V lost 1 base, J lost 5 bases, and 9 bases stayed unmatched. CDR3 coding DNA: TGCAGCGTTGAAGTAGGAGGTAGCGGGAGGGCCGAGACCCAGTACTTC. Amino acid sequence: CSVEVGGSGRAETQYF.

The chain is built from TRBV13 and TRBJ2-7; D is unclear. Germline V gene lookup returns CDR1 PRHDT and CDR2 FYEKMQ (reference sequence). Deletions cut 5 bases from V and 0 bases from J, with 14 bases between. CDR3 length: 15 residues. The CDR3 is CASSPLGLASYEQYF. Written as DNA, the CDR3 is TGTGCCAGCAGCCCGCTAGGCCTTGCCTCCTACGAGCAGTACTTC.

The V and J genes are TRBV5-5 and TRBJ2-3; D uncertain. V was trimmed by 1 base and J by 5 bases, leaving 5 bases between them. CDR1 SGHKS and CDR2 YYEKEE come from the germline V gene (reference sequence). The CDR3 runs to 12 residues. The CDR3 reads CASSLNKDTQYF. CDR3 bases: TGTGCCAGCAGCTTGAACAAAGATACGCAGTATTTT.

This chain's CDR3 is CAISPPGTTEQYF. CDR3 sequence (DNA): TGTGCCATCAGCCCTCCCGGGACTACCGAGCAGTACTTC. The V call is TRBV10-3, the J call TRBJ2-7; 7 bases line up with TRBD2. CDR1 ENHRY and CDR2 SYGVKD come from the germline V gene. This CDR3 region has 13 residues. Germline trimming cut 6 bases from V and 6 bases from J; bases unmatched to any gene: 8.

This CDR3 reads CASSLLENEQFF. The CDR3 nucleotides read TGTGCCAGCAGCCTACTCGAAAATGAGCAGTTCTTC. The V and J genes are TRBV11-3 and TRBJ2-1, with unresolved D. Trimming shortened V by 5 bases and J by 7 bases, and 9 bases separated the two germline ends. From germline, CDR1 is SGHNT and CDR2 YENEEA. There are 12 residues in the CDR3.

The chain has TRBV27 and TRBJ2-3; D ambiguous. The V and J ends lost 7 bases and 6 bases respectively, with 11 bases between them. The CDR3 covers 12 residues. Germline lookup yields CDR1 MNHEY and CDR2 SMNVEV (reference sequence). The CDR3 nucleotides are TGTGCCAGCACATCGGAGTGGGATACGCAGTATTTT. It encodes CASTSEWDTQYF.

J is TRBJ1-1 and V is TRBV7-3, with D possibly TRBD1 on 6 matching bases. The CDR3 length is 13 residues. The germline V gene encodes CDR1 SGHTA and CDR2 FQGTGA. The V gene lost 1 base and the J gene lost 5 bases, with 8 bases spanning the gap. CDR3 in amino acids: CASSLMGATEAFF. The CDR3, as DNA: TGTGCCAGCAGCTTAATGGGGGCGACTGAAGCTTTCTTT.